This T cell receptor (beta chain) was observed in a study of blood T cell repertoires in COVID-19. Using immunoSEQ multiplex PCR, the repertoire was profiled, and TCRdb retains in-frame clones only, with some absent. The sample has fewer than 450,000 clones; roughly 88% are singletons. The CDR3 totals 17 residues. V dropped 0 bases and J dropped 4 bases, with 18 bases sitting between them. Looked up from germline, CDR1 is WNHNN and CDR2 is SYGVQD (reference sequence). This TCR derives from a woman aged 35 to 49 with acute COVID-19. This chain links TRBV10-1 with TRBJ1-1; maybe TRBD1 (6 bases). The source material was PBMCs or T cells enriched from blood (not recorded which). The CDR3 DNA sequence: TGCGCCAGCAGTGAGTCGACGAGCAGGGGCCTGGGCACTGAAGCTTTCTTT. Translating gives CASSESTSRGLGTEAFF.